A selection of T cell receptor beta chains follows, all from one sample in a study of T cell responses to AZD1222 COVID-19 vaccine. Assay used: immunoSEQ multiplex PCR; TCRdb lists only in-frame clones, some missing. Of around 160,000 clones in the sample, 88% were seen once. Sequencing was performed on peripheral blood, taken on day 0 of AZD1222 vaccination. The receptors were gathered from an adult in good health. The CDR3 runs from the conserved cysteine through the conserved F or W. D genes are given only for firm matches. The size entry is marked missing in some rows and otherwise reads once, few, many or a size class.

clone size: once
V gene: TRBV15
J gene: TRBJ1-3
D gene: -
CDR3 DNA: TGTGCCACCAGCAGAGATCCGGGTGTGAGGGGAAACACCATATATTTT
CDR3 protein: CATSRDPGVRGNTIYF

clone size: -
V gene: TRBV6-5
J gene: TRBJ1-2
D gene: -
CDR3 DNA: TGTGCCAGCAGTCCCCCTCAAACGACAGAGTATGGCTACACCTTC
CDR3 protein: CASSPPQTTEYGYTF

clone size: -
V gene: TRBV5-8
J gene: TRBJ1-1
D gene: TRBD1
CDR3 DNA: TGTGCCAGCAGCTTGCAGGGGGCTGTGACTGAAGCTTTCTTT
CDR3 protein: CASSLQGAVTEAFF

clone size: -
V gene: TRBV7-2
J gene: TRBJ1-4
D gene: -
CDR3 DNA: TGTGCCAGCAGCTTAGCGAGGGAAGGAAAACTGTTTTTT
CDR3 protein: CASSLAREGKLFF

clone size: once
V gene: TRBV7-2
J gene: TRBJ1-1
D gene: -
CDR3 DNA: TGTGCCAGCAGCTTAGGAGGGGGAGGGGTGACTGAAGCTTTCTTT
CDR3 protein: CASSLGGGGVTEAFF

clone size: -
V gene: TRBV6-5
J gene: TRBJ2-7
D gene: -
CDR3 DNA: TGTGCCAGCAGTTACCTAGGAGGGACTCGGCAGTACTTC
CDR3 protein: CASSYLGGTRQYF

clone size: -
V gene: TRBV19
J gene: TRBJ1-2
D gene: -
CDR3 DNA: TGTGCCAGTAGTCTTCTCGACCAGGGCGGCTATGGCTACACCTTC
CDR3 protein: CASSLLDQGGYGYTF

clone size: -
V gene: TRBV9
J gene: TRBJ2-3
D gene: TRBD2
CDR3 DNA: TGTGCCAGCAGCCAATCAGCTTTCACTAGCGGGGTTACCACAGATACGCAGTATTTT
CDR3 protein: CASSQSAFTSGVTTDTQYF

clone size: once
V gene: TRBV5-1
J gene: TRBJ2-7
D gene: -
CDR3 DNA: TGCGCCAGCAGCTCCGGGGGCGTCTCCTACGAGCAGTACTTC
CDR3 protein: CASSSGGVSYEQYF

clone size: -
V gene: TRBV12-3/TRBV12-4
J gene: TRBJ1-1
D gene: -
CDR3 DNA: TGTGCCAGCAGTTGGACAAACACTGAAGCTTTCTTT
CDR3 protein: CASSWTNTEAFF

clone size: -
V gene: TRBV9
J gene: TRBJ1-1
D gene: TRBD1
CDR3 DNA: TGTGCCAGCAGCGATATGACAGGGGTTGACACTGAAGCTTTCTTT
CDR3 protein: CASSDMTGVDTEAFF

clone size: -
V gene: TRBV9
J gene: TRBJ1-2
D gene: -
CDR3 DNA: TGTGCCAGCAGGTCCTACGATAACTATGGCTACACCTTC
CDR3 protein: CASRSYDNYGYTF

clone size: -
V gene: TRBV2
J gene: TRBJ1-1
D gene: -
CDR3 DNA: TGTGCCAGCAGATGGACAGCGAACACTGAAGCTTTCTTT
CDR3 protein: CASRWTANTEAFF

clone size: -
V gene: TRBV28
J gene: TRBJ1-2
D gene: -
CDR3 DNA: TGTGCCAGCAGCCAACCCCCGGTAGCTAACTATGGCTACACCTTC
CDR3 protein: CASSQPPVANYGYTF

clone size: -
V gene: TRBV3-1/TRBV3-2
J gene: TRBJ1-2
D gene: -
CDR3 DNA: TGTGCCAGCAGCCGGGCAGCTTCTAACTATGGCTACACCTTC
CDR3 protein: CASSRAASNYGYTF

clone size: -
V gene: TRBV7-2
J gene: TRBJ1-2
D gene: -
CDR3 DNA: TGTGCCAGCAGCCGCGCGAGGGGACAATCTAACTATGGCTACACCTTC
CDR3 protein: CASSRARGQSNYGYTF

clone size: once
V gene: TRBV6-5
J gene: TRBJ1-6
D gene: -
CDR3 DNA: TGTGCCAGCAGTTACAGGACCGCCTGGGATTCACCCCTCCACTTT
CDR3 protein: CASSYRTAWDSPLHF

clone size: few
V gene: TRBV19
J gene: TRBJ1-2
D gene: -
CDR3 DNA: TGTGCCAGTAACGACGGTAGCTATGGCTACACCTTC
CDR3 protein: CASNDGSYGYTF

clone size: -
V gene: TRBV15
J gene: TRBJ1-2
D gene: -
CDR3 DNA: TGTGCCACCAGTAACAGGATCCACGCTTACACCTTC
CDR3 protein: CATSNRIHAYTF

clone size: once
V gene: TRBV14
J gene: TRBJ1-1
D gene: -
CDR3 DNA: TGTGCCACCCGGGGAGGGGGGCCACGGAGCACTGAAGCTTTCTTT
CDR3 protein: CATRGGGPRSTEAFF

clone size: -
V gene: TRBV5-5
J gene: TRBJ2-5
D gene: TRBD2
CDR3 DNA: TGTGCCAGCAGCCCCATAATGACTAGCGGGGTACAAGAGACCCAGTACTTC
CDR3 protein: CASSPIMTSGVQETQYF

clone size: -
V gene: TRBV30
J gene: TRBJ2-7
D gene: TRBD1
CDR3 DNA: TGTGCCTGGGTTAGGACAGGGACGGGCGAGCAGTACTTC
CDR3 protein: CAWVRTGTGEQYF

clone size: -
V gene: TRBV3-1/TRBV3-2
J gene: TRBJ1-2
D gene: -
CDR3 DNA: TGTGCCAGCAGCCAAGTAGCCGGGACTGGCTACACCTTC
CDR3 protein: CASSQVAGTGYTF

clone size: -
V gene: TRBV7-2
J gene: TRBJ1-3
D gene: -
CDR3 DNA: TGTGCCAGCAGCTTAGCGGGGACCTCTGGAAACACCATATATTTT
CDR3 protein: CASSLAGTSGNTIYF

clone size: few
V gene: TRBV4-2
J gene: TRBJ1-1
D gene: -
CDR3 DNA: TGTGCCAGCAGCCGAAGGGGGGGGGCAAGTGAAGCTTTCTTT
CDR3 protein: CASSRRGGASEAFF

clone size: -
V gene: TRBV19
J gene: TRBJ1-6
D gene: -
CDR3 DNA: TGTGCCAGTAGCGCTCGGACGGACCGCATCACCCTCCACTTT
CDR3 protein: CASSARTDRITLHF

clone size: -
V gene: TRBV5-4
J gene: TRBJ1-2
D gene: -
CDR3 DNA: TGTGCCAGCAGCCAGGACGGGCTGCGAGGCTACACCTTC
CDR3 protein: CASSQDGLRGYTF

clone size: -
V gene: TRBV4-1
J gene: TRBJ2-7
D gene: TRBD1
CDR3 DNA: TGCGCCAGCAGCCGTCGACAGGGTTCCTACGAGCAGTACTTC
CDR3 protein: CASSRRQGSYEQYF

clone size: -
V gene: TRBV5-6
J gene: TRBJ1-1
D gene: -
CDR3 DNA: TGTGCCAGCAGCTTGAACGGGGCTGGGAGCACTGAAGCTTTCTTT
CDR3 protein: CASSLNGAGSTEAFF

clone size: -
V gene: TRBV18
J gene: TRBJ2-2
D gene: -
CDR3 DNA: TGTGCCAGCTCACCGGACACCGGGGAGCTGTTTTTT
CDR3 protein: CASSPDTGELFF

clone size: -
V gene: TRBV28
J gene: TRBJ1-2
D gene: -
CDR3 DNA: TGTGCCAGCAAGGACCCAGTTAACTATGGCTACACCTTC
CDR3 protein: CASKDPVNYGYTF

clone size: -
V gene: TRBV21-1
J gene: TRBJ2-1
D gene: -
CDR3 DNA: TGTGCCAGCAGCAATAGCGGGGGGGCCGTTAGCTCCTACAATGAGCAGTTCTTC
CDR3 protein: CASSNSGGAVSSYNEQFF

clone size: -
V gene: TRBV13
J gene: TRBJ1-3
D gene: -
CDR3 DNA: TGTGCCAGCAGCTCACCGCGGAGTGGCGACACCATATATTTT
CDR3 protein: CASSSPRSGDTIYF

clone size: -
V gene: TRBV7-5
J gene: TRBJ1-2
D gene: -
CDR3 DNA: TGTGCCAGAAGCTTCCAGAGGGTTTGTCGGGGAATGTATGGCTACACCTTC
CDR3 protein: CARSFQRVCRGMYGYTF

clone size: -
V gene: TRBV9
J gene: TRBJ1-2
D gene: -
CDR3 DNA: TGTGCCAGCAGCGTAAATCACGGGTCCTATGGCTACACCTTC
CDR3 protein: CASSVNHGSYGYTF

clone size: -
V gene: TRBV5-4
J gene: TRBJ2-3
D gene: -
CDR3 DNA: TGTGCCGCCCATAGAGAACGTAGCGATACGCAGTATTTT
CDR3 protein: CAAHRERSDTQYF

clone size: -
V gene: TRBV28
J gene: TRBJ1-1
D gene: TRBD1
CDR3 DNA: TGTGCCAGCAGCCCCGGACAGGGCACTGAAGCTTTCTTT
CDR3 protein: CASSPGQGTEAFF